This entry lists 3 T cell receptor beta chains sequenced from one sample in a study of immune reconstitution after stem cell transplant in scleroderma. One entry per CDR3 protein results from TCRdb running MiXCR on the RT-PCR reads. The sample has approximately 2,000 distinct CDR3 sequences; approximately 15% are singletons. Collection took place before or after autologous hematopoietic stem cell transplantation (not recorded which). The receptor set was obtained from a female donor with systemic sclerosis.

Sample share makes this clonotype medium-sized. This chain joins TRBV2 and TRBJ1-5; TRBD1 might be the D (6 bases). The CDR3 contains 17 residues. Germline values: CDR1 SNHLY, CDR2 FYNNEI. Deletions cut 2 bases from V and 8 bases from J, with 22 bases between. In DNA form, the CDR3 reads TGTGCCAGCAGTGAATCCCGGACAGTGACGGGGCAAAAGCCCCAGCATTTT. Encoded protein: CASSESRTVTGQKPQHF.

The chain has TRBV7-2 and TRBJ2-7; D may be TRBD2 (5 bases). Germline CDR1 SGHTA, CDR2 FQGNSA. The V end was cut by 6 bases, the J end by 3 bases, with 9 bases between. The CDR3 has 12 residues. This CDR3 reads CASSYGDYEQYF. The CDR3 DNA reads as TGTGCCAGCAGTTACGGGGACTACGAGCAGTACTTC.

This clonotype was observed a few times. CDR3 region: CASSLLGAYNNYGYTF. The CDR3 DNA sequence: TGTGCCAGCAGCCTCTTAGGGGCGTATAATAACTATGGCTACACCTTC. V usage is TRBV3-1 and J usage is TRBJ1-2, with D possibly TRBD1 on 5 matching bases. CDR1 LGHDT and CDR2 YNNKEL come from the germline V gene (reference sequence). The CDR3 has 16 amino acids. The V end lost 4 bases, the J end lost 1 base, and 16 bases lay between the germline ends.